The 27 T cell receptor beta chains reported below all come from one sample, sequenced in a study of blood T cells in healthy people across ages. Then a second PCR, running roughly 6 to 12 cycles, was carried out with a sample-barcoded 5' primer and a J-beta primer mix. Each CDR3 protein gets one entry after TCRdb re-called the 5' RACE reads with MiXCR. The sample yields about 780,000 distinct CDR3 sequences, around 50% seen once. Sequencing used blood. The receptors originated from a man at least 80 years old in good health.

This clonotype was observed a handful of times. The chain joins TRBV2 to TRBJ2-2, with a weak D call TRBD1 (5 bases). This CDR3 comprises 14 residues. The germline V and J ends were trimmed by 5 bases and 3 bases, with 10 bases remaining between them. Germline CDR1 SNHLY, CDR2 FYNNEI. The CDR3 protein is CASSSDSYTGELFF. DNA of the CDR3: TGTGCCAGCAGTTCAGACAGCTACACCGGGGAGCTGTTTTTT.

This chain uses TRBV3-1 with TRBJ2-3, with 7 bases lining up with TRBD2. The CDR3 loop spans 16 amino acids. J lost 6 bases, V lost 4 bases, and 13 bases had no gene match. Germline CDR1 is LGHDT and CDR2 is YNNKEL (reference sequence). The CDR3: CASSPELAGAPDTQYF. CDR3 nucleotide sequence: TGTGCCAGCAGCCCCGAGCTCGCGGGAGCGCCCGATACGCAGTATTTT.

This clonotype was observed at least ten times. The CDR3 here is CASSSTVNYNEQFF. The CDR3 DNA is TGCGCCAGCAGCTCCACAGTAAATTACAATGAGCAGTTCTTC. This chain joins TRBV5-1 and TRBJ2-1; D remains ambiguous. Per germline, CDR1 SGHRS and CDR2 YFSETQ. V lost 3 bases to trimming and J lost 4 bases, with 11 bases between them. The CDR3 totals 14 residues.

The chain recombines TRBV4-3 with TRBJ2-5; 9 bases align to TRBD1. CDR3 length equals 15 residues. The ends lost 7 bases at V and 3 bases at J; junction bases unmatched: 9. Germline V CDR1 and CDR2: LGHNA, YSLEER. This CDR3 is CASNRGTGWEETQYF. The CDR3 nucleotides read TGCGCCAGCAACCGAGGGACAGGGTGGGAAGAGACCCAGTACTTC.

This clonotype was picked up a small number of times. This chain connects TRBV20-1 to TRBJ2-5; 9 bases align to TRBD2. V lost 1 base to trimming and J lost 3 bases; unmatched junction nucleotides: 6. Germline CDR1 reads DFQATT; CDR2 reads SNEGSKA (reference sequence). The CDR3 has 15 residues. CDR3 DNA sequence: TGCAGTGCTAGAGTGGCGACTAGCGGTGAAGAGACCCAGTACTTC. Translating gives CSARVATSGEETQYF.

This chain links TRBV20-1 with TRBJ2-5; 7 bases are a match to TRBD2. Germline values: CDR1 DFQATT, CDR2 SNEGSKA (reference sequence). The length of the CDR3 is 15 residues. The V and J ends lost 0 bases and 2 bases, in that order; junction bases with no gene match: 6. The CDR3 DNA sequence: TGCAGTGCTAGAGACGGGAGGCCTACTCAAGAGACCCAGTACTTC. Translated, it gives CSARDGRPTQETQYF.

About this clonotype: A read error is possible here, since a much larger clone lies one base away. This chain links TRBV4-2 with TRBJ2-7; no reliable D call. This CDR3 contains 13 residues. Trimming removed 0 bases from V and 7 bases from J, with 10 bases in between. Per the germline V gene, CDR1 is LGHNA and CDR2 is YNFKEQ. The CDR3: CASSQERNTEQYF. The CDR3 region has the DNA TGTGCCAGCAGCCAAGAGAGGAATACTGAGCAGTACTTC.

The CDR3 spells CASSLLQGIGTQYF. The CDR3, as DNA: TGTGCCAGCAGCTTGTTGCAGGGAATAGGTACGCAGTATTTT. The chain carries TRBV5-6 and TRBJ2-3; D may be TRBD1 (5 bases). The CDR3 length is 14 residues. Trimming stripped 1 base from V and 8 bases from J, with 14 bases between. The germline CDR1 and CDR2 sequences are SGHDT and YYEEEE.

This chain joins TRBV20-1 and TRBJ2-7; tentatively, D is TRBD1 (6 bases). Germline values: CDR1 DFQATT, CDR2 SNEGSKA (reference sequence). V was shortened by 1 base and J by 2 bases, with 9 bases between the two germline ends. This CDR3 is built from 13 residues. The CDR3, as DNA: TGCAGTGCTAGAGGGGACACCGCCTACGAGCAGTACTTC. This gives the protein CSARGDTAYEQYF.

The rearrangement links TRBV2 to TRBJ1-1; the match to TRBD1 covers 12 bases. This CDR3 has 19 residues. Germline V lookup: CDR1 SNHLY, CDR2 FYNNEI. After removal of 6 bases from V and 0 bases from J, the junction contained 14 bases not matched to a gene. CDR3 sequence (DNA): TGTGCCAGCAGAAAGAGAGGGACAGGGGGCCCCTCCATGAACACTGAAGCTTTCTTT. Its protein is CASRKRGTGGPSMNTEAFF.

The chain has TRBV7-2 and TRBJ1-5, with a tentative D call TRBD1 (6 bases). The length of the CDR3 is 16 residues. Per germline, CDR1 SGHTA and CDR2 FQGNSA. Trimming left V 0 bases short and J 7 bases short, with 16 bases between. CDR3 loop: CASSLAHGGAGQPQHF. The CDR3 DNA reads as TGTGCCAGCAGCTTAGCGCACGGGGGCGCAGGCCAGCCCCAGCATTTT.

This clonotype occurred once. This rearrangement joins TRBV6-2 or TRBV6-3 to TRBJ2-3; D not resolved. The germline V gene has CDR1 MNHEY and CDR2 SVGEGT. V lost 4 bases to trimming and J lost 4 bases, with 12 bases between them. The CDR3 is 14 residues long. The CDR3 region has the DNA TGTGCCAGCAGTTCTTCCATCGTAGCAGATACGCAGTATTTT. This gives the protein CASSSSIVADTQYF.

This clonotype was detected only a few times. The CDR3 DNA follows: TGTGCCACCGTTGTGGGACGGAAGGTCCAAGAGACCCAGTACTTC. It is translated as CATVVGRKVQETQYF. The rearrangement joins TRBV24-1 to TRBJ2-5; D is perhaps TRBD1 or TRBD2 (5 bases each). Germline V gene lookup returns CDR1 KGHDR and CDR2 SFDVKD. The germline V and J ends were trimmed by 9 bases and 1 base, with 17 bases remaining between them. The CDR3 spans 15 residues.

This rearrangement joins TRBV10-3 to TRBJ1-5, with D perhaps matching TRBD1 (5 bases). The CDR3 loop spans 16 amino acids. V was cut by 6 bases and J by 2 bases, with 17 bases left in between. Germline CDR1 ENHRY, CDR2 SYGVKD. The CDR3 DNA reads TGTGCCATCAGAGACAGTAAAGGGGACGGCAATCAGCCCCAGCATTTT. Translating it yields CAIRDSKGDGNQPQHF.

This clonotype was seen a few times. V and J are TRBV9 and TRBJ2-1; D tentatively reads TRBD1 or TRBD2 (5 bases each). The V end was cut by 5 bases, the J end by 7 bases, with 19 bases between. This CDR3 has 15 residues. The germline CDR1 and CDR2 sequences are SGDLS and YYNGEE. The CDR3 protein is CASRGVRSRANEQFF. CDR3 in DNA: TGTGCCAGCAGGGGGGTGAGATCGCGGGCGAATGAGCAGTTCTTC.

This clonotype has only a few counts. The junction differs from germline at one of its ends, possibly a read error. This chain connects TRBV5-1 to TRBJ1-5; 9 bases line up with TRBD1. CDR1 and CDR2 (germline): SGHRS, YFSETQ. CDR3 length: 15 amino acids. DNA for the CDR3: TGTGCCAGCAGTTTAGACAGGGGGAGCAATCAGCCCCAGCATTTT. Translation: CASSLDRGSNQPQHF.

The rearrangement links TRBV7-9 to TRBJ2-5; 9 bases fit TRBD2. Trimming removed 4 bases from V and 5 bases from J; junction bases left unmatched: 8. The CDR3 length is 15 residues. CDR1 SEHNR and CDR2 FQNEAQ come from the germline V gene (reference sequence). Written as DNA, the CDR3 is TGTGCCAGCAGCTCCCGACTAGCGGAGGGGGAGACCCAGTACTTC. Translated, it gives CASSSRLAEGETQYF.

V gene TRBV20-1 combines with J gene TRBJ2-5; TRBD2 might be the D (7 bases). The germline V gene has CDR1 DFQATT and CDR2 SNEGSKA (reference sequence). V lost 5 bases, J lost 1 base, and 14 bases lay in between. The length of the CDR3 is 14 residues. Here the CDR3 reads CSAPRGALQETQYF. The CDR3 DNA reads TGCAGTGCTCCTCGGGGGGCCCTCCAAGAGACCCAGTACTTC.

V and J are TRBV15 and TRBJ2-7, with 12 bases aligning to TRBD2. The CDR3 runs to 15 residues. CDR1 and CDR2 (germline): LNHNV, YYDKDF (reference sequence). The trim removed 5 bases at V and 2 bases at J, leaving 4 bases unmatched. The CDR3 sequence: CATSALAGGPYEQYF. The CDR3 nucleotides are TGTGCCACCAGCGCACTAGCGGGAGGTCCCTACGAGCAGTACTTC.

This clonotype was detected a few times. V is TRBV7-9 and J is TRBJ2-5, with 8 nucleotides matching TRBD1. The CDR3 sequence is 14 residues long. Germline CDR1 and CDR2: SEHNR and FQNEAQ (reference sequence). V gave up 4 bases and J gave up 7 bases; unmatched junction bases: 8. The CDR3: CASSSGQGGLTQYF. The CDR3 region has the DNA TGTGCCAGCAGCTCAGGACAGGGTGGCTTGACCCAGTACTTC.

In its sample, this clonotype was seen once. The rearrangement uses TRBV6-1 and TRBJ2-5; D is uncertain. CDR1 and CDR2 (germline): MNHNS, SASEGT. V shed 1 base and J shed 1 base, with 10 bases lying between them. The CDR3 is made up of 15 amino acids. CDR3: CASSEGPLVQETQYF. Here the CDR3 DNA reads TGTGCCAGCAGTGAAGGGCCTTTAGTCCAAGAGACCCAGTACTTC.

This clonotype has more than one count but fewer than ten. The V and J genes are TRBV7-2 and TRBJ1-2; D unclear. CDR1 and CDR2 (germline): SGHTA, FQGNSA. CDR3 length: 16 residues. The V and J ends lost 4 bases and 8 bases respectively, with 23 bases between them. The CDR3 is CASSSPSVDAWRGYTF. The CDR3 DNA sequence: TGTGCCAGCAGCTCACCCTCTGTGGACGCCTGGCGGGGCTACACCTTC. The full variable domain, rest sourced from reference TRBV7-2 and TRBJ1-2, is GAGVSQSPSNKVTEKGKDVELRCDPISGHTALYWYRQSLGQGLEFLIYFQGNSAPDKSGLPSDRFSAERTGGSVSTLTIQRTQQEDSAVYLCASSSPSVDAWRGYTFGSGTRLTVV.

The chain uses TRBV20-1 and TRBJ1-6, with 8 bases fitting TRBD1. Losses at the gene ends were 2 bases for V and 11 bases for J; bases not matched to a gene: 8. This CDR3 spans 14 amino acids. Germline loops: CDR1 DFQATT, CDR2 SNEGSKA (reference sequence). The CDR3 DNA follows: TGCAGTGCTAGAACGGACAGGGCGACTCCACCCCTCCACTTT. Translation gives CSARTDRATPPLHF.

This chain connects TRBV28 to TRBJ2-3; 8 bases fit TRBD2. Germline CDR1 and CDR2: MDHEN and SYDVKM. The J segment lost 2 bases and the V segment lost 2 bases, leaving 6 bases of the junction unmatched. This CDR3 comprises 16 residues. The CDR3 DNA reads as TGTGCCAGCAGTTTAGGCCTACTAGCGGCCACAGATACGCAGTATTTT. This translates into CASSLGLLAATDTQYF.

This sequence joins TRBV6-6 and TRBJ2-7; D might be TRBD1 (5 bases). The CDR3 is 13 residues long. Germline CDR1 reads MNHNY; CDR2 reads SVGAGI (reference sequence). With 5 bases removed from V and 6 bases from J, the gap between germline ends came to 14 bases. CDR3 protein: CASSHSGLGEQYF. CDR3 DNA sequence: TGTGCCAGCAGTCATTCAGGGCTTGGCGAGCAGTACTTC.

The rearrangement uses TRBV20-1 and TRBJ1-4; 8 nucleotides align to TRBD1. Germline-derived CDR1 and CDR2 are DFQATT and SNEGSKA (reference sequence). This CDR3 is built from 13 residues. With 6 bases clipped from V and 8 bases from J, the junction kept 8 bases outside the gene matches. Written as DNA, the CDR3 is TGCAGTGCCTCTCAGGGGGCCGGGGAAAAACTGTTTTTT. It specifies CSASQGAGEKLFF.

The sample holds a few counts of this clonotype. V is TRBV20-1 and J is TRBJ2-7, with TRBD1 matching 7 bases. This CDR3 comprises 14 residues. Germline assignment: CDR1 DFQATT and CDR2 SNEGSKA (reference sequence). V shed 2 bases, J shed 0 bases, and the junction held 4 bases outside the gene matches. CDR3 sequence reads: CSARRQGSSYEQYF. Here the CDR3 DNA reads TGCAGTGCTAGAAGACAGGGAAGCTCCTACGAGCAGTACTTC.